The sequence of this TCR beta chain was determined in a study of shared clonotypes between healthy human individuals. Study conclusions and caveats: Clonotype sharing among the donors was expected to vary with sequencing depth.

V lost 1 base, J lost 2 bases, and 4 bases stayed unmatched. Per germline, CDR1 SGHRS and CDR2 YFSETQ. The CDR3 has 16 residues. About this clone itself: Its antigen is as yet unknown.

TCRdb's table, derived via immunoSEQ multiplex PCR, lists solely in-frame clones and lacks some. The repertoire holds about 2.4 million clones, under 95% seen once, with approximately 0.36% in the top ten. The V gene is TRBV5-1, the J gene TRBJ2-1; the match to TRBD2 covers 9 bases. This TCR came from a young man in good health. Some clones in this sample may be carry-over from other donors' samples. Sequenced: naive CD4+ T cells from PBMCs. Subset noted: CD45RA+ positively selected. In DNA form, the CDR3 reads TGCGCCAGCAGCTTGAGGCAGCGGGAGGCCTACAATGAGCAGTTCTTC. The encoded protein is CASSLRQREAYNEQFF. The variable domain in full, completed from reference TRBV5-1 and TRBJ2-1, reads KAGVTQTPRYLIKTRGQQVTLSCSPISGHRSVSWYQQTPGQGLQFLFEYFSETQRNKGNFPGRFSGRQFSNSRSEMNVSTLELGDSALYLCASSLRQREAYNEQFFGPGTRLTVL.